These T cell receptor beta chains were read from a single sample in a study of OX40 agonist ivuxolimab in advanced cancers. Here immunoSEQ multiplex PCR was the method, and the copy in TCRdb shows in-frame clones only, minus some. The sample includes nearly 20,000 clones, approximately 83% of them seen just once. This specimen was CD4+ or CD8+ T cells sorted from blood, taken in a trial of the OX40 agonist ivuxolimab. Every receptor here comes from an adult with an advanced solid tumor such as melanoma, head and neck, liver or kidney cancer. The CDR3 runs from the conserved cysteine through the conserved F or W. The D gene is left open where the match is weak. The size entry is marked missing in some rows and otherwise reads once, few, many or a size class.

d_gene,abundance,len,j_gene,v_gene,CDR3nt,CDR3aa
-,-,12,TRBJ2-2,TRBV4-1,TGCGCCAGCAGCACCCGATTCGGGGAGCTGTTTTTT,CASSTRFGELFF
-,-,13,TRBJ2-7,TRBV7-9,TGTGCCAGCAGTTGGTCGGAGGAGTACGAGCAGTACTTC,CASSWSEEYEQYF
-,-,14,TRBJ1-5,TRBV27,TGTGCCAGCAGTCCCGAACTTGGGACTCAGCCCCAGCATTTT,CASSPELGTQPQHF
-,-,15,TRBJ1-6,TRBV27,TGTGCCAGCAGTTTATCGATACAGGACAATTTAGCCCTCCACTTT,CASSLSIQDNLALHF
-,few,14,TRBJ1-2,TRBV14,TGTGCCAGCAGCCAACGGGATCCTAACTATGGCTACACCTTC,CASSQRDPNYGYTF
TRBD1,-,15,TRBJ2-2,TRBV13,TGTGCCAGCAGCGACCGGGACAGGGGGGGCGGGGAGCTGTTTTTT,CASSDRDRGGGELFF
TRBD2,-,15,TRBJ2-3,TRBV7-6,TGTGCCAGCAGAGGACTAGCGGGAGACACAGATACGCAGTATTTT,CASRGLAGDTDTQYF
-,once,14,TRBJ2-7,TRBV14,TGTGCCAGCAGCCTACAGGGTACTATCTACGAGCAGTACTTC,CASSLQGTIYEQYF
-,once,16,TRBJ1-5,TRBV27,TGTGCCAGCAGTTTATACGCTGGGAATAGCAATCAGCCCCAGCATTTT,CASSLYAGNSNQPQHF
-,-,19,TRBJ2-3,TRBV4-1,TGCGCCAGCAGCCAAATCAAGCAGGGCCTCACCGGGGCCCGAGATACGCAGTATTTT,CASSQIKQGLTGARDTQYF
-,-,14,TRBJ1-1,TRBV5-1,TGCGCCAGCAGCTTAAGTAAAATGAACACTGAAGCTTTCTTT,CASSLSKMNTEAFF
-,-,14,TRBJ1-3,TRBV6-5,TGTGCCAGCAGTTCAGACATTCCCGGAAACACCATATATTTT,CASSSDIPGNTIYF
TRBD2,medium-sized,14,TRBJ2-7,TRBV5-6,TGTGCCAGCAGCCATCCGGCGGGAGCGTACGAGCAGTACTTC,CASSHPAGAYEQYF
TRBD1,-,17,TRBJ1-5,TRBV28,TGTGCCAGCAGTTTAAAACAGGGGGCCTATAGCAATCAGCCCCAGCATTTT,CASSLKQGAYSNQPQHF
TRBD1,once,15,TRBJ2-4,TRBV27,TGTGCCAGCAGTACACAGGGGCTAGCCAAAAACATTCAGTACTTC,CASSTQGLAKNIQYF
TRBD1,-,17,TRBJ1-1,TRBV10-3,TGTGCCATCAGCGAGATGGGGACAGGGTACGACAACACTGAAGCTTTCTTT,CAISEMGTGYDNTEAFF
-,once,15,TRBJ2-7,TRBV27,TGTGCCAGCAGTTTATCTGAGACAGCGCCGTACGAGCAGTACTTC,CASSLSETAPYEQYF
-,-,13,TRBJ2-1,TRBV6-4,TGTGCCAGCAGCGGACACAACTACAATGAGCAGTTCTTC,CASSGHNYNEQFF
-,-,15,TRBJ2-3,TRBV28,TGTGCCAGCAGTTTACAGGGAACTAGCACAGATACGCAGTATTTT,CASSLQGTSTDTQYF
-,-,16,TRBJ1-6,TRBV6-5,TGTGCCAGCAGTTACCGTCGGGGGCGCCTTAATTCACCCCTCCACTTT,CASSYRRGRLNSPLHF
TRBD2,-,17,TRBJ2-2,TRBV4-1,TGCGCCAGCAGCATCCCTGGCGGCCTAGCGGATACCGGGGAGCTGTTTTTT,CASSIPGGLADTGELFF
TRBD1,-,14,TRBJ1-2,TRBV4-3,TGCGCCAGCAGCCAAGTCTCCAGGGGGGGAGGCTACACCTTC,CASSQVSRGGGYTF
TRBD1,-,14,TRBJ1-2,TRBV9,TGTGCCAGCAGCGTAGAGGGGGCGAGGTATGGCTACACCTTC,CASSVEGARYGYTF
-,few,16,TRBJ1-2,TRBV6-5,TGTGCCAGCAGTTACTCGACAACGGTTGCTAACTATGGCTACACCTTC,CASSYSTTVANYGYTF
-,-,18,TRBJ1-1,TRBV14,TGTGCCAGCAGCCAAAAATTAGACGTTTCGGGGAGGAACACTGAAGCTTTCTTT,CASSQKLDVSGRNTEAFF
-,-,11,TRBJ1-1,TRBV6-6,TGTGCCAGCAGTTACTCCACTGAAGCTTTCTTT,CASSYSTEAFF
TRBD2,-,15,TRBJ2-5,TRBV6-5,TGTGCCAGCAGTTACTCGATGGGAGGGCCAGAGACCCAGTACTTC,CASSYSMGGPETQYF
-,-,18,TRBJ2-1,TRBV18,TGTGCCAGCTCACCACCGAGGGGCACGGGTATAAAATACAATGAGCAGTTCTTC,CASSPPRGTGIKYNEQFF
-,-,14,TRBJ2-3,TRBV6-1,TGTGCCGGCGAGGACGGGGTCGGCACAGATACGCAGTATTTT,CAGEDGVGTDTQYF
-,-,15,TRBJ2-1,TRBV11-2,TGTGCCAGCAGCTTTGAGCGGGCCTCTGCGCCTGAGCAGTTCTTC,CASSFERASAPEQFF
-,-,11,TRBJ2-5,TRBV29-1,TGCAGCGGCAGGGTGACAGAGACCCAGTACTTC,CSGRVTETQYF
-,-,14,TRBJ2-1,TRBV6-5,TGTGCCAGCAGTTACGGGACACGACGATCTGAGCAGTTCTTC,CASSYGTRRSEQFF
-,-,13,TRBJ1-2,TRBV28,TGTGCCAGCAGTTTTCAGGAGTTCTATGGCTACACCTTC,CASSFQEFYGYTF
-,-,14,TRBJ1-2,TRBV10-3,TGTGCCATCAGTCTCGGGCTTCATGAGGATGGCTACACCTTC,CAISLGLHEDGYTF
TRBD2,-,16,TRBJ2-7,TRBV27,TGTGCCAGCAGTTTGTCCGGGACTAGCGGGGGGTACGAGCAGTACTTC,CASSLSGTSGGYEQYF
TRBD1,-,15,TRBJ2-7,TRBV7-6,TGTGCCAGCAGCTTGGGACAGGAGATATCCTACGAGCAGTACTTC,CASSLGQEISYEQYF
-,medium-sized,14,TRBJ1-1,TRBV6-4,TGTGCCAGCAGTGACTCGAGTGAGGATACTGAAGCTTTCTTT,CASSDSSEDTEAFF
-,-,13,TRBJ1-1,TRBV28,TGTGCCAGCAGGACAGGAGTTGGGACTGAAGCTTTCTTT,CASRTGVGTEAFF